The clone carrying this T cell receptor beta chain appeared a few times. No antigen is known for it. Germline V gene lookup returns CDR1 MDHEN and CDR2 SYDVKM. The CDR3 length is 15 residues. Trimming shortened V by 4 bases and J by 7 bases, and 20 bases separated the two germline ends. The data were obtained in a study of lymphopenia after photon versus proton radiotherapy. General study results and limits: A bigger post-nadir fall in TCR diversity correlated inversely with survival time in deceased patients. Relative stability marked proton patients; photon patients lost diversity and naive cells.

Clones were read by immunoSEQ multiplex PCR, and TCRdb kept only the in-frame ones, dropping some. The sample shows 42,000 or so clones, about 85% of them seen only once. The chain couples TRBV28 to TRBJ2-7, with D perhaps TRBD2 (5 bases). This clonotype originated in a woman aged 65 to 85 with pancreatic cancer. The starting material was peripheral blood, obtained from a patient treated with proton-based radiotherapy. The DNA for the CDR3 is TGTGCCAGCAGTTCCCCTGCCGGCGGGTTGGAGGAGCAGTACTTC. It codes for CASSSPAGGLEEQYF.